The 14 T cell receptor beta chains below all came from one sample that was sequenced in a study of T cell repertoires in cytomegalovirus infection. A single record per CDR3 protein comes from TCRdb applying MiXCR to the reads. The table records around 450,000 distinct CDR3 sequences, around 32% of them present only once. Sequenced material: PBMCs. The receptors here all came from a human donor in good health (CMV status not recorded). Some clones in this sample may be carry-over from other donors' samples.

This clonotype was detected a few times. V usage is TRBV7-8 and J usage is TRBJ2-1; TRBD1 matches 7 bases. Germline CDR1 reads SGHVS; CDR2 reads FQNEAQ. This CDR3 is 15 amino acids long. V was clipped by 1 base and J by 8 bases; unmatched bases: 8. This CDR3 is CASSLVVQGVDEQFF. DNA of the CDR3: TGTGCCAGCAGCTTAGTAGTGCAGGGGGTAGATGAGCAGTTCTTC.

In this sample, this clonotype turned up a few times. The V gene is TRBV12-3 or TRBV12-4, the J gene TRBJ2-3; 7 nucleotides match TRBD2. The CDR3 is 17 residues long. After removal of 2 bases from V and 2 bases from J, the junction contained 10 bases not matched to a gene. The CDR3 loop is CASSLPKLAVNTDTQYF. CDR3 DNA: TGTGCCAGCAGTTTACCCAAGCTAGCGGTTAACACAGATACGCAGTATTTT.

As concerns this clonotype: The junction differs from germline at one of its ends, possibly a read error. The CDR3 is CASSPAAGADTQYF. The CDR3 DNA reads as TGTGCTAGCAGCCCTGCTGCGGGTGCAGATACGCAGTATTTT. The chain employs TRBV7-6 and TRBJ2-3; possibly TRBD2 for D (5 bases). CDR3 length: 14 residues. In germline, CDR1 is SGHVS, CDR2 FNYEAQ.

A few counts support this clonotype. No DNA is shown, since the ends of the CDR3 on it are uncertain; the CDR3 is the one TCRdb lists. V gene TRBV6-2 or TRBV6-3 combines with J gene TRBJ2-7; the table's TRBD2 call for D was not verified on the DNA. The CDR3 is 17 amino acids long, termini counted. Germline V CDR1 and CDR2: MNHEY, SVGEGT. The CDR3 protein is CASSSSGLAGVSYEQYF.

The chain employs TRBV25-1 and TRBJ1-3; D call uncertain. Trimming removed 2 bases at V and 4 bases at J, with 15 bases between. The CDR3 loop spans 16 amino acids. CDR1 is MGHDK and CDR2 is SYGVNS in the germline V gene. CDR3 nucleotides: TGTGCCAGCAGTGAAGATTGGGTAGGGCTGGGAAACACCATATATTTT. Translating gives CASSEDWVGLGNTIYF.

Concerning this clonotype itself: One end of the junction is discordant with germline, which a read error may explain. V is TRBV7-2 and J is TRBJ2-7; D unclear. Germline CDR1 reads SGHTA; CDR2 reads FQGNSA. The CDR3 runs 12 residues. The CDR3 coding sequence is TGTGCCAGCAGCTTCGACTCCTACGAGAAGTACTTC. Protein sequence: CASSFDSYEKYF.

This clonotype was found a few times. V is TRBV11-2 and J is TRBJ2-7, with 8 bases that match TRBD1. The V gene end was trimmed by 4 bases and the J gene end by 0 bases; junction bases not matched to a gene: 5. CDR3 length: 15 amino acids. Germline CDR1 reads SGHAT; CDR2 reads FQNNGV. The CDR3 coding sequence is TGTGCCAGCAGCTCCCTACAGGGGGTCTCCTACGAGCAGTACTTC. Protein product: CASSSLQGVSYEQYF. Supplemented by reference TRBV11-2 and TRBJ2-7, the full variable domain reads EAGVAQSPRYKIIEKRQSVAFWCNPISGHATLYWYQQILGQGPKLLIQFQNNGVVDDSQLPKDRFSAERLKGVDSTLKIQPAKLEDSAVYLCASSSLQGVSYEQYFGPGTRLTVT.

This sequence joins TRBV27 and TRBJ2-2, with TRBD2 matching 8 bases. Germline CDR1 MNHEY, CDR2 SMNVEV (reference sequence). Trimming removed 1 base from V and 5 bases from J; junction bases left unmatched: 9. The CDR3 spans 17 residues. The CDR3 bases are TGTGCCAGCAGTTTATTGCGGGGGGCCCTTTTTACCGGGGAGCTGTTTTTT. The encoded protein is CASSLLRGALFTGELFF.

The chain couples TRBV2 to TRBJ2-1; 12 bases match TRBD2. Germline CDR1 SNHLY, CDR2 FYNNEI. V was pared by 1 base and J by 6 bases, with 7 bases of the junction left unmatched. The CDR3 runs 17 residues. The CDR3 DNA is TGTGCCAGCAGTGAAGTAGCTAGCGGGGGGGCAAGCAATGAGCAGTTCTTC. As protein: CASSEVASGGASNEQFF.

As concerns this clonotype: A much more abundant neighbour one base away suggests this may be a read error. For the CDR3, the DNA is TGTTCCAGCAGCACCCTCGGAGATGAAAAACTGTTTTTT. This encodes CSSSTLGDEKLFF. This rearrangement joins TRBV7-4 to TRBJ1-4; D remains ambiguous. Germline CDR1 SGHVT, CDR2 SQSDAQ. The CDR3 length is 13 residues.

With regard to this clonotype: One end of the junction does not line up with germline, which may come from a read error. This chain links TRBV6-6 with TRBJ2-5; possibly TRBD2 for D (5 bases). The germline CDR1 and CDR2 sequences are MNHNY and SVGAGI (reference sequence). The CDR3 runs 16 residues. The CDR3 DNA reads as TGTACCAGCAGTGAGATGGCCGGGGTAGTAGAAGAGACCCAGTACTTC. Translated: CTSSEMAGVVEETQYF.

The V call is TRBV24-1, the J call TRBJ1-5, with D perhaps matching TRBD1 (5 bases). The CDR3 loop spans 15 amino acids. The ends were cut back, 4 bases at V and 0 bases at J, with 9 bases in the middle. Germline V gives CDR1 KGHDR, CDR2 SFDVKD. The CDR3 protein is CATSDAGPSNQPQHF. The CDR3 DNA reads TGTGCCACCAGTGACGCGGGGCCTAGCAATCAGCCCCAGCATTTT.

This clonotype was found many times. This chain uses TRBV12-3 or TRBV12-4 with TRBJ1-2; 9 bases align to TRBD1. The length of the CDR3 is 15 residues. Unmatched junction bases numbered 8, after V lost 5 bases and J lost 4 bases. CDR3 in amino acids: CASSPGTGYGYGYTF. The CDR3 DNA reads as TGTGCCAGCAGTCCCGGGACAGGGTACGGCTATGGCTACACCTTC.

The sample holds a few counts of this clonotype. The chain links TRBV19 to TRBJ2-1; 14 bases match TRBD2. Germline loops: CDR1 LNHDA, CDR2 SQIVND (reference sequence). The junction had 4 bases not matched to a gene; V was cut back by 0 bases and J by 3 bases. The CDR3 length is 18 residues. The CDR3 sequence: CASSIDRTSGGNYNEQFF. CDR3 in DNA: TGTGCCAGTAGTATAGATCGGACTAGCGGGGGGAACTACAATGAGCAGTTCTTC. Using reference TRBV19 and TRBJ2-1 for the parts outside the CDR3, the full variable domain is DGGITQSPKYLFRKEGQNVTLSCEQNLNHDAMYWYRQDPGQGLRLIYYSQIVNDFQKGDIAEGYSVSREKKESFPLTVTSAQKNPTAFYLCASSIDRTSGGNYNEQFFGPGTRLTVL.